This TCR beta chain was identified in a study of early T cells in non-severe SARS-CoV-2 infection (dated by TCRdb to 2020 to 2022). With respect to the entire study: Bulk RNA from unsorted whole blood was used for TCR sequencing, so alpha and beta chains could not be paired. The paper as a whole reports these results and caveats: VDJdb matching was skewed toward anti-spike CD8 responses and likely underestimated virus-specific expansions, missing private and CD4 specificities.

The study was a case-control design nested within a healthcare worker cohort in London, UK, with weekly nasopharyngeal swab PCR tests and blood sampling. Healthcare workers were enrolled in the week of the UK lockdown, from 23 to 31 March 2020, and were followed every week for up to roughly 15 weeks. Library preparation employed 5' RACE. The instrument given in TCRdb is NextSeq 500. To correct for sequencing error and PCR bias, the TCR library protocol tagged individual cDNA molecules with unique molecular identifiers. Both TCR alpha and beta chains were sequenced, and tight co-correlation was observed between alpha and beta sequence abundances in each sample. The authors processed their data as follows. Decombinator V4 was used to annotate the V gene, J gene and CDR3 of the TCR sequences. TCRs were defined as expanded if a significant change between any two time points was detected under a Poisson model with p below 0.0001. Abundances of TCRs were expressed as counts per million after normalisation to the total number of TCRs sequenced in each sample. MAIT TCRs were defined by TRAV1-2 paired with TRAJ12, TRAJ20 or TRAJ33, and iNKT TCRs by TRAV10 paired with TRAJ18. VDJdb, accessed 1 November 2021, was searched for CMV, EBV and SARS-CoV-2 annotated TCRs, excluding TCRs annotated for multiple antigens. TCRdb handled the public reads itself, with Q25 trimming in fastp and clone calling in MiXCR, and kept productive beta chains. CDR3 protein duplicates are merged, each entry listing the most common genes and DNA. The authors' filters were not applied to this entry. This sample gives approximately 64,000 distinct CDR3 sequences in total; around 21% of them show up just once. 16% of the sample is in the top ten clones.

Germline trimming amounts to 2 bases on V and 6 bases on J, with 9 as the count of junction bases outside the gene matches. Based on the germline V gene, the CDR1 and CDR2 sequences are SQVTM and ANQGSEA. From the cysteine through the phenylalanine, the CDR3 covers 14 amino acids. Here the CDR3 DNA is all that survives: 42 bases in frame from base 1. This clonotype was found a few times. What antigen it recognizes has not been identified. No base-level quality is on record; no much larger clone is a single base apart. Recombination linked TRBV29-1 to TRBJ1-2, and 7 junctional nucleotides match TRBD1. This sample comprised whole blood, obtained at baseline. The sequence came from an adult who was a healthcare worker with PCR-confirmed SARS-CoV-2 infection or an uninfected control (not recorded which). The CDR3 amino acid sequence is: CSVELRGRRDGYTF. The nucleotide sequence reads TGCAGCGTTGAACTAAGGGGGCGCAGGGATGGCTACACCTTC.